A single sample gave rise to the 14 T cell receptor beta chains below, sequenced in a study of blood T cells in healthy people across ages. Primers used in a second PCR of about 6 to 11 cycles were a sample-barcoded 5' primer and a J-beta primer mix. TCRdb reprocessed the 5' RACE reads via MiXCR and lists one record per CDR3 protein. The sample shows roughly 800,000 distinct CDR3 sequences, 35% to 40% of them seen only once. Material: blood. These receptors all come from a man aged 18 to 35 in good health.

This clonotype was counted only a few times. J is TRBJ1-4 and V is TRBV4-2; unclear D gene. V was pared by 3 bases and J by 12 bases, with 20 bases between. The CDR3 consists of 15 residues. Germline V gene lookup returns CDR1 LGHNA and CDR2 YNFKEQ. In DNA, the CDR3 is TGTGCCAGCAGCCACTCGGACGGCAAGGGTTTGGAACTGTTTTTT. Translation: CASSHSDGKGLELFF.

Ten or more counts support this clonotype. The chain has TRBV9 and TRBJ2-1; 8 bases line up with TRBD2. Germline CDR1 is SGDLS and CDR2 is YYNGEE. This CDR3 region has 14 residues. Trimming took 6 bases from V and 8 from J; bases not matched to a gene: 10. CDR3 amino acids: CASTLGLAPHEQFF. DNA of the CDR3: TGTGCCAGCACCCTTGGACTAGCTCCGCATGAGCAGTTCTTC.

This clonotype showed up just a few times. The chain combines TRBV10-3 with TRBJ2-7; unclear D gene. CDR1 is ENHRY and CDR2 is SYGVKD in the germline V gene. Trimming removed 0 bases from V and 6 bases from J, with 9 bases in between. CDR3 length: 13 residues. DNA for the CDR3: TGTGCCATCAGTGAGTCGCTTCTTGGCGAGCAGTACTTC. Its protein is CAISESLLGEQYF.

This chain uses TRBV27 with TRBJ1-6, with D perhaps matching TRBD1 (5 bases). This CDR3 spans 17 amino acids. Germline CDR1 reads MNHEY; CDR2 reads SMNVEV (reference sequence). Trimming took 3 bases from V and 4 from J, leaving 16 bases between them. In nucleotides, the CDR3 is TGTGCCAGCAGTTTGCGTCACGGCGGACAATATAATTCACCCCTCCACTTT. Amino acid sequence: CASSLRHGGQYNSPLHF.

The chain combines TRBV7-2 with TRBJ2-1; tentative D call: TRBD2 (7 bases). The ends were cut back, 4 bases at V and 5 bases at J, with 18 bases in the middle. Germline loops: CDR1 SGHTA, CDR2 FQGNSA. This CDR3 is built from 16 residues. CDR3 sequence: CASSSRKGGAHNEQFF. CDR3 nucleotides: TGTGCCAGCAGCTCCCGGAAGGGGGGGGCCCACAATGAGCAGTTCTTC.

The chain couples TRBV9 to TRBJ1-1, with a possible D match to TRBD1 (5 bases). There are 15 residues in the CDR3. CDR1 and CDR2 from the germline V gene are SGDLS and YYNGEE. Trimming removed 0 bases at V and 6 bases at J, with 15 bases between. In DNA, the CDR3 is TGTGCCAGCAGCGTAGGAGACAGCAACCACGCTGAAGCTTTCTTT. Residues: CASSVGDSNHAEAFF.

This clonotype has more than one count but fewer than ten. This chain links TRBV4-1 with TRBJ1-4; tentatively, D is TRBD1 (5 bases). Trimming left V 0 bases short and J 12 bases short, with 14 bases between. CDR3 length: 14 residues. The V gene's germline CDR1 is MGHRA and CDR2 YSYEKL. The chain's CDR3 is CASSQEVQPRELFF. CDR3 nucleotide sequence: TGCGCCAGCAGCCAAGAAGTCCAGCCCAGGGAACTGTTTTTT.

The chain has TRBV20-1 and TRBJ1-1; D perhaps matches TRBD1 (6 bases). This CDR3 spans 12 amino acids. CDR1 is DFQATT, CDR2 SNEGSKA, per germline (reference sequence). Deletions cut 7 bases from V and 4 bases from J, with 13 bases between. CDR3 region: CSGRQVITEAFF. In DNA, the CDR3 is TGCAGTGGGAGACAGGTTATCACTGAAGCTTTCTTT.

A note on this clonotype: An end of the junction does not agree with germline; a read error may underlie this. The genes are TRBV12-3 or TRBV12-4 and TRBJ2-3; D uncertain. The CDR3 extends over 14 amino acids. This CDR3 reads CASSGRLRADAQYF. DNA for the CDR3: TGTGCCAGCAGCGGACGCCTGAGAGCAGATGCGCAGTATTTT.

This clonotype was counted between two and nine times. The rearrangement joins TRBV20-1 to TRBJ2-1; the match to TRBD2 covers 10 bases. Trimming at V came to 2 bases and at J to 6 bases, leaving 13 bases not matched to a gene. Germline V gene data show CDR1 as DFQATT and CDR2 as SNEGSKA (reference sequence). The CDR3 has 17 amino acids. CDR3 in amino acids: CSARLFLLAGRGNEQFF. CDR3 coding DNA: TGCAGTGCTAGACTATTCCTACTAGCGGGGAGGGGCAATGAGCAGTTCTTC.

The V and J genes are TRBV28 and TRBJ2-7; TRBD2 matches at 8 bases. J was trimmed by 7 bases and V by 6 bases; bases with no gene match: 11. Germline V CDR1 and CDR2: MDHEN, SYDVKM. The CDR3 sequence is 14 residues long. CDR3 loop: CASSYYPGGNEQYF. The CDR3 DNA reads TGTGCCAGCAGCTATTACCCGGGGGGGAATGAGCAGTACTTC.

The CDR3 loop reads CSGRGTTSYNEQYF. The CDR3 bases are TGCAGTGGTCGCGGGACAACCTCCTACAATGAGCAGTACTTC. V is TRBV20-1 and J is TRBJ2-1; D possibly matches TRBD1 or TRBD2 (6 bases each). The end of the DNA fits TRBJ2-7 better, so the J call may be wrong. The CDR3 contains 14 residues. From germline, CDR1 is DFQATT and CDR2 SNEGSKA (reference sequence).

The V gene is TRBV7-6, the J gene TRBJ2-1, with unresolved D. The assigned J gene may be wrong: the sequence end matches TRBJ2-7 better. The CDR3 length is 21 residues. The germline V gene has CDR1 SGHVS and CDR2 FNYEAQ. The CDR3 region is CASSLRLTTIEAPTSYNEQYF. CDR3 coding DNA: TGTGCCAGCAGCTTAAGGTTAACTACAATAGAGGCACCCACCTCCTACAATGAGCAGTACTTC.

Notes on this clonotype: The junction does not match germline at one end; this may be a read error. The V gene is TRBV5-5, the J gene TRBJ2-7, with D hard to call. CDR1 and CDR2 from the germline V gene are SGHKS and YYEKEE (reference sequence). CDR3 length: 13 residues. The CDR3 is CTSSLATGYEQYF. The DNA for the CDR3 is TGTACCAGCAGCTTGGCCACTGGGTACGAGCAGTACTTC.